A single T cell receptor beta chain is shown here with its context. This sample was taken from a study of blood T cell repertoires in COVID-19. Study-level background: Some COVID-19 samples were acute and others convalescent; all came from the United States, Italy and Spain.

In the original workflow: Amplification of reference gene primers was used by the study to estimate nucleated cell counts. Profiling relied on immunoSEQ multiplex PCR, and the TCRdb table lists in-frame clones only, not all of them. Clone size and V and J calls were adopted from that table, with D and trimming inferred from the DNA. The sample yields about 60,000 clones, 75% to 95% seen once. The TCR sequence derives from a human donor with active COVID-19. The donor label of this sample is uncertain. Sequences were obtained from peripheral blood.

The CDR3 DNA reads TGTGCCAGCAGTTACAGCGGGACAGGGCGGACCGGGGAGCTGTTTTTT. Its protein is CASSYSGTGRTGELFF. This chain uses TRBV6-5 with TRBJ2-2; 9 nucleotides match TRBD1. The CDR3 sequence is 16 residues long. Trimming took 2 bases from V and 5 from J; bases not matched to a gene: 6. Germline CDR1 and CDR2: MNHEY and SVGAGI.